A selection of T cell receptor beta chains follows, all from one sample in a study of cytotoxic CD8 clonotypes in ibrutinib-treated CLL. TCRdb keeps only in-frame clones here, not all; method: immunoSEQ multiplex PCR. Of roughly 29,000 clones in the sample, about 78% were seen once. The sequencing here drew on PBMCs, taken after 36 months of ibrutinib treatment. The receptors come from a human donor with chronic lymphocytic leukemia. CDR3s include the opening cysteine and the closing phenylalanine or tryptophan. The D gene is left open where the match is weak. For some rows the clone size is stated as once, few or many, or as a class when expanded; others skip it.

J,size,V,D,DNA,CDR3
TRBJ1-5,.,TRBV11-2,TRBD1,TGTGCCAGCAGTTCGACAGGGGGCGTAGGTCAGCCCCAGCATTTT,CASSSTGGVGQPQHF
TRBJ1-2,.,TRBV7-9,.,TGTGCCAGCAGGCCCCGGGAGGGGGGTGGCTACACCTTC,CASRPREGGGYTF
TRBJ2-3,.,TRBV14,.,TGTGCCAGCAGCCCACAAAGAGATACGCAGTATTTT,CASSPQRDTQYF
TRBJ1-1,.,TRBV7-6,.,TGTGCCAGCAGCTCGTACATTACAGGGTCCAGCACTGAAGCTTTCTTT,CASSSYITGSSTEAFF
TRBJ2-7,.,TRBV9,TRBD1,TGTGCCAGCAGCGTAGGCCCCCCCACAGGGGGGCTCTACGAGCAGTACTTC,CASSVGPPTGGLYEQYF
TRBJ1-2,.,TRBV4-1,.,TGCGCCAGCAGCCAAGATCCAGTAGCTAACTATGGCTACACCTTC,CASSQDPVANYGYTF
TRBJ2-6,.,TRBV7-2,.,TGTGCCAGCAGCTTGAGGGGGAATGGGGCCAACGTCCTGACTTTC,CASSLRGNGANVLTF
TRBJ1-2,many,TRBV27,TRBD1,TGTGCCAGCAGTTTCACAGGGGGCGAAATGTTAGGTCCCTATGGCTACACCTTC,CASSFTGGEMLGPYGYTF
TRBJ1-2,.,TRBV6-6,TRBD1,TGTGCCAGCAGTCCCTTAGACAGGGGATATGGCTACACCTTC,CASSPLDRGYGYTF
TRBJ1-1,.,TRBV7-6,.,TGTGCCAGCAGCTTACGGGACGGTGTGAACACTGAAGCTTTCTTT,CASSLRDGVNTEAFF
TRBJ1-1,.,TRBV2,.,TGTGCCAGCCGGTGGGATATGAACACTGAAGCTTTCTTT,CASRWDMNTEAFF
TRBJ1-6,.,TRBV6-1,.,TGTGCCAGCAGACCAGGGCCCTCCTATAATTCACCCCTCCACTTT,CASRPGPSYNSPLHF
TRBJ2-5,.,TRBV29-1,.,TGCAGCGTTGAAAGGGGGCGGGGGGCCCAAGAGACCCAGTACTTC,CSVERGRGAQETQYF
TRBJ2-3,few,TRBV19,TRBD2,TGTGCCAGTAGTATGGGGACTAGCGGGGGCACAGATACGCAGTATTTT,CASSMGTSGGTDTQYF
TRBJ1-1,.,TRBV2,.,TGTGCCAGCAGTGAATTCGTAACTGAAGCTTTCTTT,CASSEFVTEAFF
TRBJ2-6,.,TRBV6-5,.,TGTGCTACCGGTCCAGGACAGGGAGGGTTGACTTTC,CATGPGQGGLTF
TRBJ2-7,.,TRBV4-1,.,TGCGCCAGCAGCCAAGAGGGATGGCAGGGGTACGAGCAGTACTTC,CASSQEGWQGYEQYF
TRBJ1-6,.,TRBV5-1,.,TGCGCCAGCAGCTTGGATGGGCAGGATCTTTCACCCCTCCACTTT,CASSLDGQDLSPLHF
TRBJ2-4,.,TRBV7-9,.,TGTGCCAGCAGCCCGAGCCAAAACATTCAGTACTTC,CASSPSQNIQYF
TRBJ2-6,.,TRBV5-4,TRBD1,TGTGCCAGCAGCTCACTGCAGGGGGCCTCAAGGGCTGGGGCCAACGTCCTGACTTTC,CASSSLQGASRAGANVLTF
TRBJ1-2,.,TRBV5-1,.,TGCGCCAGTCAAACCGAGGGGGGTACGGGCGGCTACACCTTC,CASQTEGGTGGYTF
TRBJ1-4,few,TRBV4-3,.,TGCGCCAGCAGCCAAGAAGTCAGGGTCGACGCTAATGAAAAACTGTTTTTT,CASSQEVRVDANEKLFF
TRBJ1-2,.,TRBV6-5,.,TGTGCCAGCACAGGACTTGGCTACACCTTC,CASTGLGYTF
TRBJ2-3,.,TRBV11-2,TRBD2,TGTGCCAGCAGCTTGTTAGCGGGGGAAAACACAGATACGCAGTATTTT,CASSLLAGENTDTQYF
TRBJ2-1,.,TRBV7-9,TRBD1,TGTGCCAGCAGCTTACCCCCAGGGGGCTCCTACAATGAGCAGTTCTTC,CASSLPPGGSYNEQFF
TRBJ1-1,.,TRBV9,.,TGTGCCAGCAGCGTAACTGTCCTGGTTACAGACCTGAACACTGAAGCTTTCTTT,CASSVTVLVTDLNTEAFF
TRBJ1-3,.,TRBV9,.,TGTGCCAGCAGCGTAGAGCAAGGAAACACCATATATTTT,CASSVEQGNTIYF
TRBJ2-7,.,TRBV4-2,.,TGTGCCAGCAGCCTCCTCGGGAGCGAGCAGTACTTC,CASSLLGSEQYF
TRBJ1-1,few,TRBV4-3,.,TGCGCCAGCAGCTCGGCCGTCCGGGGAACTGAAGCTTTCTTT,CASSSAVRGTEAFF
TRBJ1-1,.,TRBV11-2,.,TGTGCCAGCAGCTACGGGATCAGGGGTCCCAACACTGAAGCTTTCTTT,CASSYGIRGPNTEAFF
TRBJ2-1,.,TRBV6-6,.,TGTGCCAGCAGCGTTGAGAGCTCCTACAATGAGCAGTTCTTC,CASSVESSYNEQFF
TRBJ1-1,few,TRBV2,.,TGTGCCAGCAGGAAGTTCGCTGAAGCTTTCTTT,CASRKFAEAFF
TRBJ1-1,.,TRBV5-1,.,TGCGCCAGCAGCCCAGACGGCTGGAACACTGAAGCTTTCTTT,CASSPDGWNTEAFF
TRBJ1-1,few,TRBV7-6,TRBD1,TGTGCCAGCAGCTTGGTGGGGACAGGGGGTGCCGAAGCTTTCTTT,CASSLVGTGGAEAFF
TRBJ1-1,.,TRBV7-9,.,TGTGCCAGCAGCTTGGTAGGGTTGGGGATGAACACTGAAGCTTTCTTT,CASSLVGLGMNTEAFF
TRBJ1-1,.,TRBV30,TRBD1,TGTGCCTGGAGGGACAGGGGTACTGAAGCTTTCTTT,CAWRDRGTEAFF